This T cell receptor beta chain emerged from a study of blood T cell repertoires in COVID-19. Study-level information: The United States, Italy and Spain supplied acute and convalescent COVID-19 samples. Sources were T cells, B-cell-depleted T cells, or PBMCs; the material itself was cDNA or gDNA.

Authors' analysis steps: Amplifying reference gene primers gave estimates of nucleated cell counts. Here immunoSEQ multiplex PCR was the method, and the copy in TCRdb shows in-frame clones only, minus some. V, J and clone size were drawn from that table, and D and trimming were deduced from the DNA. The sample yields under 250,000 clones, around nine tenths seen once. The source of this sequence is an older woman who had recovered from COVID-19. Sequencing was carried out using peripheral blood.

CDR3 DNA: TGTGCCAGTAGGCGGACTATGGATCAGCCCCAGCATTTT. This translates into CASRRTMDQPQHF. The chain has TRBV19 and TRBJ1-5; no reliable D call. V was trimmed by 6 bases and J by 5 bases, leaving 11 bases between them. CDR1 and CDR2 from the germline V gene are LNHDA and SQIVND (reference sequence). The CDR3 extends over 13 amino acids.